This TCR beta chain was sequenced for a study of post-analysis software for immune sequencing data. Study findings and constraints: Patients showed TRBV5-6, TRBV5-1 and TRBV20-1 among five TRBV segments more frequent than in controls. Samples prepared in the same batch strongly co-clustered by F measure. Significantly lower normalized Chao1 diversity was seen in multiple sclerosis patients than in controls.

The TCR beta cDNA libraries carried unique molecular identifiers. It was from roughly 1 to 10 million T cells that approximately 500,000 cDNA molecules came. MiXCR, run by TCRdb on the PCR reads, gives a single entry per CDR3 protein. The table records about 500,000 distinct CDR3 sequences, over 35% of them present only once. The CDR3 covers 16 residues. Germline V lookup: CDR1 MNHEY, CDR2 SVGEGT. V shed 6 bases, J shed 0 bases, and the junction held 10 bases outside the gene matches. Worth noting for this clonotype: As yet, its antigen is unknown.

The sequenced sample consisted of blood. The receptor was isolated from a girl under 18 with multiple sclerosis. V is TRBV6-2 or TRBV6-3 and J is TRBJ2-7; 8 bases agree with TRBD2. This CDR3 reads CASSLPPGLDSYEQYF. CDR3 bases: TGTGCCAGCAGCCTACCCCCGGGACTAGACTCCTACGAGCAGTACTTC.